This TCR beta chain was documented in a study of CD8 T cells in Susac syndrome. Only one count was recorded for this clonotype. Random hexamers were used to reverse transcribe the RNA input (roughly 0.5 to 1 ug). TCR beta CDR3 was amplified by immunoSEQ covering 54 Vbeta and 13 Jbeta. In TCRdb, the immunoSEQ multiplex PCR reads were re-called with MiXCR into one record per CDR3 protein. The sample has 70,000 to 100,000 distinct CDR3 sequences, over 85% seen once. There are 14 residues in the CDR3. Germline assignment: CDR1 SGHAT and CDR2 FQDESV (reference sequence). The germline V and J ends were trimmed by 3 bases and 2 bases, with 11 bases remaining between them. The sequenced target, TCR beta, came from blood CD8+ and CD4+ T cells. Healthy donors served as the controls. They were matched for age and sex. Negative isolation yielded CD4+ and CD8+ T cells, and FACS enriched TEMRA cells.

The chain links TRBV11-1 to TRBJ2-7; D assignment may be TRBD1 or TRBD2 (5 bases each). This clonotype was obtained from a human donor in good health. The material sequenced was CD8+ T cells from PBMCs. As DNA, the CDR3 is TGTGCCAGCAGCTTCGGGACCGCCGCCTACGAGCAGTACTTC. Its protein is CASSFGTAAYEQYF.